The rows below give T cell receptor beta chains drawn from one sample of a study of cytotoxic CD8 clonotypes in ibrutinib-treated CLL. Method: immunoSEQ multiplex PCR; TCRdb's copy keeps in-frame clones and lacks some. Of approximately 330,000 clones listed, roughly 85% were seen once; the top ten hold approximately 7%. Here the sequenced sample was PBMCs, taken before ibrutinib treatment. The receptor set was obtained from a human donor with chronic lymphocytic leukemia. The CDR3 runs from the conserved cysteine through the conserved F or W. Each record gives: V gene, D gene, clone size, J gene, CDR3 DNA, CDR3 protein. The D gene is left open where the match is weak. Not every row has a clone size; where given, it reads once, few, many or a size class.

v_call: TRBV10-1; d_call: TRBD1; clone_size: .; j_call: TRBJ2-5; cdr3_nt: TGCGCCAGCAGTGAATTACCGGGACAGGGAAGCGAGACCCAGTACTTC; cdr3_aa: CASSELPGQGSETQYF
v_call: TRBV18; d_call: .; clone_size: .; j_call: TRBJ1-2; cdr3_nt: TGTGCCAGCTCACCACAGTCCGGAGCTAACTATGGCTACACCTTC; cdr3_aa: CASSPQSGANYGYTF
v_call: TRBV30; d_call: .; clone_size: .; j_call: TRBJ2-1; cdr3_nt: TGTGCCTGGAGTGTGGTCTCCAACAATGAGCAGTTCTTC; cdr3_aa: CAWSVVSNNEQFF
v_call: TRBV4-1; d_call: .; clone_size: .; j_call: TRBJ2-7; cdr3_nt: TGCGCCAGCAGCCAAGAGGGACTGATCTACGAGCAGTACTTC; cdr3_aa: CASSQEGLIYEQYF
v_call: TRBV5-6; d_call: .; clone_size: .; j_call: TRBJ1-1; cdr3_nt: TGTGCCAGCAGCCAGTGGCAGGGAGCAGGTCGGGCTTTCTTT; cdr3_aa: CASSQWQGAGRAFF
v_call: TRBV5-1; d_call: TRBD1; clone_size: few; j_call: TRBJ1-2; cdr3_nt: TGCGCCAGCAGCCGTTTTGGGACAGGGGATGACTATGGCTACACCTTC; cdr3_aa: CASSRFGTGDDYGYTF
v_call: TRBV5-1; d_call: .; clone_size: .; j_call: TRBJ2-7; cdr3_nt: TGCGCCAGCAGCTTGGGCCCTGCTTCCTACGAGCAGTACTTC; cdr3_aa: CASSLGPASYEQYF
v_call: TRBV29-1; d_call: .; clone_size: .; j_call: TRBJ2-7; cdr3_nt: TGCAGCGTTGTCCGGCGCGACGAGCAGTACTTC; cdr3_aa: CSVVRRDEQYF
v_call: TRBV15; d_call: TRBD2; clone_size: .; j_call: TRBJ2-1; cdr3_nt: TGTGCCACCGGAGGGACTAGCGGGAGGGGTAGCTCCTACAATGAGCAGTTCTTC; cdr3_aa: CATGGTSGRGSSYNEQFF
v_call: TRBV5-4; d_call: TRBD2; clone_size: .; j_call: TRBJ2-7; cdr3_nt: TGTGCCAGCAGCTTACTAGCGGGTACCTACGAGCAGTACTTC; cdr3_aa: CASSLLAGTYEQYF
v_call: TRBV18; d_call: TRBD1; clone_size: few; j_call: TRBJ1-2; cdr3_nt: TGTGCCAGCTCACCACAGATTCTTTTCGACAGGGGAGATCGCTACACCTTC; cdr3_aa: CASSPQILFDRGDRYTF
v_call: TRBV19; d_call: .; clone_size: .; j_call: TRBJ1-1; cdr3_nt: TGTGCCAGTAGTACCTTACAGGGTTGGACTGAAGCTTTCTTT; cdr3_aa: CASSTLQGWTEAFF
v_call: TRBV27; d_call: .; clone_size: few; j_call: TRBJ2-4; cdr3_nt: TGTGCCAGCGCGGAGTTCGTAGGAAACATTCAGTACTTC; cdr3_aa: CASAEFVGNIQYF
v_call: TRBV6-4; d_call: .; clone_size: .; j_call: TRBJ2-7; cdr3_nt: TGTGCAATTCCTAAGGTGGCTAGCCGGTTTAATCCCTACGAGCAGTACTTC; cdr3_aa: CAIPKVASRFNPYEQYF
v_call: TRBV15; d_call: TRBD1; clone_size: .; j_call: TRBJ2-3; cdr3_nt: TGTGCCACCAGCAGGGGGGACAGGGGAATCGATACGCAGTATTTT; cdr3_aa: CATSRGDRGIDTQYF
v_call: TRBV7-9; d_call: .; clone_size: .; j_call: TRBJ2-5; cdr3_nt: TGTGCCAGCAGCTCACTCAGACAAGGGGCATTTTGGGAGACCCAGTACTTC; cdr3_aa: CASSSLRQGAFWETQYF
v_call: TRBV7-9; d_call: .; clone_size: .; j_call: TRBJ1-2; cdr3_nt: TGTGCCAGCAGCTTAGGGTCGCGGGACCATGGCTACACCTTC; cdr3_aa: CASSLGSRDHGYTF
v_call: TRBV25-1; d_call: .; clone_size: .; j_call: TRBJ2-1; cdr3_nt: TGTGCCAGCAGTGAATCGCGGGGTCGGAATGAGCAGTTCTTC; cdr3_aa: CASSESRGRNEQFF
v_call: TRBV9; d_call: TRBD2; clone_size: .; j_call: TRBJ2-5; cdr3_nt: TGTGCCAGCAGCGTTGGACTAGCGGGACACCAAGAGACCCAGTACTTC; cdr3_aa: CASSVGLAGHQETQYF
v_call: TRBV11-2; d_call: .; clone_size: .; j_call: TRBJ2-7; cdr3_nt: TGTGCCAGCAGCTTAGGGGGGATCGAGCAGTACTTC; cdr3_aa: CASSLGGIEQYF
v_call: TRBV30; d_call: .; clone_size: .; j_call: TRBJ2-3; cdr3_nt: TGTGCCTGGAGTGTGGACTCGCACACAGATACGCAGTATTTT; cdr3_aa: CAWSVDSHTDTQYF
v_call: TRBV5-6; d_call: .; clone_size: .; j_call: TRBJ2-7; cdr3_nt: TGTGCCAGCAGCTCGGCGATACTAGCCGGCTACGAGCAGTACTTC; cdr3_aa: CASSSAILAGYEQYF
v_call: TRBV11-2; d_call: .; clone_size: once; j_call: TRBJ2-1; cdr3_nt: TGTGCCAGCAGCTTCACTAGCTACTCCTACAATGAGCAGTTCTTC; cdr3_aa: CASSFTSYSYNEQFF
v_call: TRBV30; d_call: TRBD2; clone_size: .; j_call: TRBJ2-1; cdr3_nt: TGTGCCTGGAGTGTACTTGGACTAGCATTTAATGAGCAGTTCTTC; cdr3_aa: CAWSVLGLAFNEQFF
v_call: TRBV29-1; d_call: .; clone_size: .; j_call: TRBJ2-7; cdr3_nt: TGCAGCGTTGCTGCGGCGGGCGAGCAGTACTTC; cdr3_aa: CSVAAAGEQYF
v_call: TRBV9; d_call: .; clone_size: .; j_call: TRBJ2-1; cdr3_nt: TGTGCCAGCAGCGAAGGCTTGGGGGCCGGTGAGCAGTTCTTC; cdr3_aa: CASSEGLGAGEQFF
v_call: TRBV21-1; d_call: .; clone_size: .; j_call: TRBJ2-5; cdr3_nt: TGTGCCAGCAGCAAATATTTCGCGGGAGAGTTCCAAGAGACCCAGTACTTC; cdr3_aa: CASSKYFAGEFQETQYF
v_call: TRBV5-1; d_call: .; clone_size: .; j_call: TRBJ2-1; cdr3_nt: TGCGCCAGCAGCTTAGGAGGGGAGCAGTTCTTC; cdr3_aa: CASSLGGEQFF
v_call: TRBV11-2; d_call: .; clone_size: once; j_call: TRBJ2-2; cdr3_nt: TGTGCCAGCAGCCCGAGACGGGCCGGGGAGCTGTTTTTT; cdr3_aa: CASSPRRAGELFF
v_call: TRBV4-2; d_call: .; clone_size: .; j_call: TRBJ1-3; cdr3_nt: TGTGCCAGCAGCCAAGAGCGCGAGGACACCATATATTTT; cdr3_aa: CASSQEREDTIYF
v_call: TRBV27; d_call: .; clone_size: few; j_call: TRBJ1-1; cdr3_nt: TGTGCCAGCAGTTTAAACGACAGGGAAGCTTTCTTT; cdr3_aa: CASSLNDREAFF
v_call: TRBV30; d_call: TRBD1; clone_size: .; j_call: TRBJ2-1; cdr3_nt: TGTGCCTGGATCGGACAGGGGGCGAGAAGGTTCTTC; cdr3_aa: CAWIGQGARRFF
v_call: TRBV6-1; d_call: .; clone_size: .; j_call: TRBJ2-1; cdr3_nt: TGTGCCAGCAGTGAATTACAGGGCGTCCACAATGAGCAGTTCTTC; cdr3_aa: CASSELQGVHNEQFF
v_call: TRBV5-1; d_call: TRBD2; clone_size: .; j_call: TRBJ2-7; cdr3_nt: TGCGCCAGCAGCTTTAGCGGGAGTGTTTCTCCTACCTACGAGCAGTACTTC; cdr3_aa: CASSFSGSVSPTYEQYF
v_call: TRBV9; d_call: TRBD2; clone_size: .; j_call: TRBJ2-1; cdr3_nt: TGTGCCAGCAGCGTAGGATCGCGGGAGGGCCGTCTGAATGAGCAGTTCTTC; cdr3_aa: CASSVGSREGRLNEQFF
v_call: TRBV18; d_call: .; clone_size: .; j_call: TRBJ2-7; cdr3_nt: TGTGCCAGCTCACCAGTGACAGGAAACTCCTACGAGCAGTACTTC; cdr3_aa: CASSPVTGNSYEQYF
v_call: TRBV18; d_call: TRBD1; clone_size: few; j_call: TRBJ1-5; cdr3_nt: TGTGCCAGCTCAGACGGGGGGACAGGGCCCCAGCATTTT; cdr3_aa: CASSDGGTGPQHF
v_call: TRBV19; d_call: .; clone_size: .; j_call: TRBJ1-1; cdr3_nt: TGTGCCAGTAGTCCCCGTTTGGGGGAAGCTTTCTTT; cdr3_aa: CASSPRLGEAFF
v_call: TRBV6-1; d_call: .; clone_size: .; j_call: TRBJ1-5; cdr3_nt: TGTGCCAGCAGTGAATTAGCCAGACAGGAGCCCCAGCATTTT; cdr3_aa: CASSELARQEPQHF
v_call: TRBV18; d_call: TRBD2; clone_size: .; j_call: TRBJ2-1; cdr3_nt: TGTGCCAGCTCACCGAAGGGACTAGCGGGTTACAATGAGCAGTTCTTC; cdr3_aa: CASSPKGLAGYNEQFF
v_call: TRBV2; d_call: TRBD1; clone_size: .; j_call: TRBJ2-7; cdr3_nt: TGTGCCAGCAGTCCGACAGGGTCCTACGAGCAGTACTTC; cdr3_aa: CASSPTGSYEQYF
v_call: TRBV7-9; d_call: .; clone_size: .; j_call: TRBJ2-7; cdr3_nt: TGTGCCAGCACCCCACAGGAAACCTACGAGCAGTACTTC; cdr3_aa: CASTPQETYEQYF
v_call: TRBV28; d_call: TRBD1; clone_size: .; j_call: TRBJ1-2; cdr3_nt: TGTGCCAGCAGTTTAGGGACAGGGGTTAACTATGGCTACACCTTC; cdr3_aa: CASSLGTGVNYGYTF
v_call: TRBV13; d_call: TRBD2; clone_size: few; j_call: TRBJ2-7; cdr3_nt: TGTGCCAGCAGCACTAGCGGGAGGAGGGAGCAGTACTTC; cdr3_aa: CASSTSGRREQYF
v_call: TRBV30; d_call: .; clone_size: .; j_call: TRBJ2-3; cdr3_nt: TGTGCCTGGGGGTCGTTTTTCACAGATACGCAGTATTTT; cdr3_aa: CAWGSFFTDTQYF
v_call: TRBV4-3; d_call: .; clone_size: .; j_call: TRBJ2-1; cdr3_nt: TGCGCCAGCAGCCAAGAAGAAGGGCGGTACAATGAGCAGTTCTTC; cdr3_aa: CASSQEEGRYNEQFF
v_call: TRBV5-1; d_call: TRBD2; clone_size: .; j_call: TRBJ2-1; cdr3_nt: TGCGCCAGCAGCTTGTGGACTAGCAACTACAATGAGCAGTTCTTC; cdr3_aa: CASSLWTSNYNEQFF
v_call: TRBV6-5; d_call: .; clone_size: once; j_call: TRBJ2-5; cdr3_nt: TGTGCCAGCAGTTACTCGACTCCTACAGGGACCCAGTACTTC; cdr3_aa: CASSYSTPTGTQYF
v_call: TRBV10-3; d_call: TRBD1; clone_size: few; j_call: TRBJ2-2; cdr3_nt: TGTGCCATCACAGACAGGGGGCGTTACACCGGGGAGCTGTTTTTT; cdr3_aa: CAITDRGRYTGELFF
v_call: TRBV30; d_call: TRBD2; clone_size: once; j_call: TRBJ2-4; cdr3_nt: TGTGCCTGGAGTTTGGGACTAGCGGGACTTGGCAAAAACATTCAGTACTTC; cdr3_aa: CAWSLGLAGLGKNIQYF